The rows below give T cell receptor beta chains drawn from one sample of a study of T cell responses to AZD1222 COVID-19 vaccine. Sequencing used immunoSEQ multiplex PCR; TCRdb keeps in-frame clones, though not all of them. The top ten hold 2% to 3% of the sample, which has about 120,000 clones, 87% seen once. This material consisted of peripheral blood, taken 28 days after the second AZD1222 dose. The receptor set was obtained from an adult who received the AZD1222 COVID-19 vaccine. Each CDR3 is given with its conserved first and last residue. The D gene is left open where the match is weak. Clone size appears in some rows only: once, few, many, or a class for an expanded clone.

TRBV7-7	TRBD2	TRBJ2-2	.	TGTGCCAGCAGCTTAGGGCCGGGGGGATACACCGGGGAGCTGTTTTTT	CASSLGPGGYTGELFF
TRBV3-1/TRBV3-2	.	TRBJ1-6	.	TGTGCCAGCTTGGGGCCCGGAGATTCACCCCTCCACTTT	CASLGPGDSPLHF
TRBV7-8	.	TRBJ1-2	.	TGTGCCAGCAGCTTAGGTGGCTACTATGGCTACACCTTC	CASSLGGYYGYTF
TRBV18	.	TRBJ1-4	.	TGTGCCAGCTCACCGGGCTTGCAGGGTGATAAACTGTTTTTT	CASSPGLQGDKLFF
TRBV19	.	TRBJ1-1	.	TGTGCCAGTAGTATTGCCAGGGACCGCACTGAAGCTTTCTTT	CASSIARDRTEAFF
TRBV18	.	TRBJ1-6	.	TGTGCCAGCTCATCGGACCGACCCCGGGGCAATTCACCCCTCCACTTT	CASSSDRPRGNSPLHF
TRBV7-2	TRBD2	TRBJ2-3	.	TGTGCCAGCAGCTCCTCGGGGGGGGGCACAGATACGCAGTATTTT	CASSSSGGGTDTQYF
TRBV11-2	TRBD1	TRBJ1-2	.	TGTGCCAGCAGCTTAAATTCCGGGACAGGGGATCGCTATGGCTACACCTTC	CASSLNSGTGDRYGYTF
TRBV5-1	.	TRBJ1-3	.	TGCGCCAGCAGCTTGGTTTCCTCCAGCTCTGGAAACACCATATATTTT	CASSLVSSSSGNTIYF
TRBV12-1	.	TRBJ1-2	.	TGTGCCAGCAGCTACCCCAGGACAGAAGTTGCTAACTATGGCTACACCTTC	CASSYPRTEVANYGYTF
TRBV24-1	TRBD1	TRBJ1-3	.	TGTGCCACCAGTGATTTCGGGACAGGGCACGGAAACACCATATATTTT	CATSDFGTGHGNTIYF
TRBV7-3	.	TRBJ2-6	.	TGTGCCAGCAGCTCCAGACTAGTTACTGGGGCCAACGTCCTGACTTTC	CASSSRLVTGANVLTF
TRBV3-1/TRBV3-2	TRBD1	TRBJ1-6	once	TGTGCCAGCAGCCAAGGGACAGGGGCGGCCCTCCACTTT	CASSQGTGAALHF
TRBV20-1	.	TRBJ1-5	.	TGCAGTGCTTTGAATGCCCAGGTCCAGCATTTT	CSALNAQVQHF
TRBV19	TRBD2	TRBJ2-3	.	TGTGCCAGTAGTATCTTTATAGCGGGGGGGCCGACAGATACGCAGTATTTT	CASSIFIAGGPTDTQYF
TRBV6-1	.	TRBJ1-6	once	TGTGCCAGCAGTGAAGCGCTTCGTGGCAGAAGCTCCTATAATTCACCCCTCCACTTT	CASSEALRGRSSYNSPLHF
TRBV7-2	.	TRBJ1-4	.	TGTGCCAGCAGCTTAGATGTAGCTGCGGCAGTTCATGAAAAACTGTTTTTT	CASSLDVAAAVHEKLFF